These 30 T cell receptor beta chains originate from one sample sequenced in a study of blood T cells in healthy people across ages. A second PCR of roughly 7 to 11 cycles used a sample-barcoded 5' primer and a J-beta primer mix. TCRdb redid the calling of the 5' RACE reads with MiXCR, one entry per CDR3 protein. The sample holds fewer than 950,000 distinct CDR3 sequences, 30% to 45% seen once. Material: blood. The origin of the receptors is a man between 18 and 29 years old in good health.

The CDR3 spells CASSPQQQGRSLWGDTEAFF. CDR3 DNA: TGTGCCAGCAGCCCCCAACAGCAGGGCAGGTCCCTTTGGGGTGACACTGAAGCTTTCTTT. This chain joins TRBV7-9 and TRBJ1-1; the D gene is possibly TRBD1 (5 bases). Germline CDR1 reads SEHNR; CDR2 reads FQNEAQ (reference sequence). Trimming stripped 5 bases from V and 3 bases from J, with 31 bases between. The CDR3 covers 20 residues.

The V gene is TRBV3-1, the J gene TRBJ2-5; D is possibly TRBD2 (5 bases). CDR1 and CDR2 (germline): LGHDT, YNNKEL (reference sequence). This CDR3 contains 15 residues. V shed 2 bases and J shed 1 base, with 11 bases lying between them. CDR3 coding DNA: TGTGCCAGCAGCCAAAGGCCTAGCAGCCAAGAGACCCAGTACTTC. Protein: CASSQRPSSQETQYF.

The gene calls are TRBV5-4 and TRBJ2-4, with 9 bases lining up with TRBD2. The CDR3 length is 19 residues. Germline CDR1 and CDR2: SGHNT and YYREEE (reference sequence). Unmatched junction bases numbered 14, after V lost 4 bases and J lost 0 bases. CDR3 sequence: CASSPRVTSGVLAKNIQYF. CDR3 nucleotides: TGTGCCAGCAGCCCTAGGGTGACTAGCGGAGTACTAGCCAAAAACATTCAGTACTTC. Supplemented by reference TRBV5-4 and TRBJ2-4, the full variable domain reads ETGVTQSPTHLIKTRGQQVTLRCSSQSGHNTVSWYQQALGQGPQFIFQYYREEENGRGNFPPRFSGLQFPNYSSELNVNALELDDSALYLCASSPRVTSGVLAKNIQYFGAGTRLSVL.

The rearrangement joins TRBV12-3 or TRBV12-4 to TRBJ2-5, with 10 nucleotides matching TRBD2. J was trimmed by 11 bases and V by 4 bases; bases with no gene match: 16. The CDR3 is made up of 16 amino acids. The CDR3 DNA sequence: TGTGCCAGCAGTTCCAAAGATAGCGGGGGGCTTAATGAGCAGTACTTC. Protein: CASSSKDSGGLNEQYF.

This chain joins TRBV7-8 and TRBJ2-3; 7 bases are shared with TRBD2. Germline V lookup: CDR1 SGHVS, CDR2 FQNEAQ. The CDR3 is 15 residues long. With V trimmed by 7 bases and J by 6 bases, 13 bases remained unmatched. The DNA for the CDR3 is TGTGCCAGCATCTATGAGGAGGGGAGGGTGGATACGCAGTATTTT. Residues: CASIYEEGRVDTQYF.

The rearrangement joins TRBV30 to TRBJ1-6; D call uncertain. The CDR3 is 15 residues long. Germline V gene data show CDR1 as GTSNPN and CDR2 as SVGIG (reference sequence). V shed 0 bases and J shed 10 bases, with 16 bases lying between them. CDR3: CAWSVRVGGGSPLHF. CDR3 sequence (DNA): TGTGCCTGGAGTGTTCGGGTAGGAGGTGGGTCACCCCTCCACTTT.

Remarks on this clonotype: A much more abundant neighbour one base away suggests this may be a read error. CDR3 residues: CAIAGTGANALTF. The CDR3 DNA sequence: TGTGCCATCGCGGGGACTGGGGCCAACGCCCTGACTTTC. This rearrangement joins TRBV10-3 to TRBJ2-6; D may be TRBD2 (6 bases). The CDR3 is 13 residues long. The germline V gene encodes CDR1 ENHRY and CDR2 SYGVKD.

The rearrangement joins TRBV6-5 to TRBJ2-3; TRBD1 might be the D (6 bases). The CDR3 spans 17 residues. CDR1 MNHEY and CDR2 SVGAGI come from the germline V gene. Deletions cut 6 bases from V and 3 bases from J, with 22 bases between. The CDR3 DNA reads TGTGCCAGCAGATCCTCGACAGGCTTTGCTCGGACAGATACGCAGTATTTT. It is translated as CASRSSTGFARTDTQYF.

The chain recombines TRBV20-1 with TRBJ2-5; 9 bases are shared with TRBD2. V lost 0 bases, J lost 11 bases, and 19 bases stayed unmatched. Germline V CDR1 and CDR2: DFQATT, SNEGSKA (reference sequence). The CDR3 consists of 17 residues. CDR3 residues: CSARDAGGRFTYNEQYF. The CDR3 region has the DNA TGCAGTGCTAGAGACGCGGGGGGGAGATTTACCTACAATGAGCAGTACTTC.

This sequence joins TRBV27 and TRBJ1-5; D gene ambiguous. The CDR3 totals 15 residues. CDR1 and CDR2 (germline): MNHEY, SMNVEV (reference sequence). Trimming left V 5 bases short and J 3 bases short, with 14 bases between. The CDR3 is CASSPQGPANQPQHF. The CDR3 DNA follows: TGTGCCAGCAGTCCCCAAGGGCCTGCCAATCAGCCCCAGCATTTT.

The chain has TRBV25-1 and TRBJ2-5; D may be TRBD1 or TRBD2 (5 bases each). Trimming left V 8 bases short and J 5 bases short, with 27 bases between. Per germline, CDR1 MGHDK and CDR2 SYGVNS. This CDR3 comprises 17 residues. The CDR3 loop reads CASGSPLHRTRGETQYF. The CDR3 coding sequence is TGTGCCAGCGGCTCCCCACTTCACAGGACCCGAGGGGAGACCCAGTACTTC.

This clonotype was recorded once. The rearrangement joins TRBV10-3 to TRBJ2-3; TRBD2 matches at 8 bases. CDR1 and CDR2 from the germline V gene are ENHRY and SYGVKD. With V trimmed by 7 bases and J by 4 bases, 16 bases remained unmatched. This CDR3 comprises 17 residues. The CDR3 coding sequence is TGTGCCATCAAAGGGTTTGGGGCTAGCGGGCCCTCAGATACGCAGTATTTT. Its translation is CAIKGFGASGPSDTQYF.

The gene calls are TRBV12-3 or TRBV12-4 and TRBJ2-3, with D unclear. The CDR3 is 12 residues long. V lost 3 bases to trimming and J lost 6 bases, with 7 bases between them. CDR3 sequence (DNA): TGTGCCAGCAGTTTTGCGGTTGATACGCAGTATTTT. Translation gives CASSFAVDTQYF.

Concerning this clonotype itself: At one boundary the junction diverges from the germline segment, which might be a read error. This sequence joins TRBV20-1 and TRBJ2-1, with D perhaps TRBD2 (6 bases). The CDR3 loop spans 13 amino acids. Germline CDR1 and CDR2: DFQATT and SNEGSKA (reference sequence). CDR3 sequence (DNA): TGCAGTGCTGGGAAGGGGACTTACAATGGGCAGTTCTTC. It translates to CSAGKGTYNGQFF.

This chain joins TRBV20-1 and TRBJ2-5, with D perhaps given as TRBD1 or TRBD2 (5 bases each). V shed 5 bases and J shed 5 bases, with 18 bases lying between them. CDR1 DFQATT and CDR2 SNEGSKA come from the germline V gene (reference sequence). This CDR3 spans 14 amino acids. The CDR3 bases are TGCAGTGCTCCTTCCGGGGCCGCCGGGGAGACCCAGTACTTC. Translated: CSAPSGAAGETQYF.

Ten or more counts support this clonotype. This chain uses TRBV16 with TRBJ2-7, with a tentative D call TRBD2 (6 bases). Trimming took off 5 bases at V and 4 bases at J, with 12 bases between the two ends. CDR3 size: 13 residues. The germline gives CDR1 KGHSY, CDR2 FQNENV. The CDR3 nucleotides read TGTGCCAGCAGCGATTGGAGGGCTTACGAGCAGTACTTC. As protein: CASSDWRAYEQYF.

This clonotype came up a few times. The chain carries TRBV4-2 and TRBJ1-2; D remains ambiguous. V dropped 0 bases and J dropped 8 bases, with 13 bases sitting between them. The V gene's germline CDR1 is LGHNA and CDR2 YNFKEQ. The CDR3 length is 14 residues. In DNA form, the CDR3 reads TGTGCCAGCAGCCAAGATGAAAGGATAGGGGGCTACACCTTC. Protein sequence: CASSQDERIGGYTF.

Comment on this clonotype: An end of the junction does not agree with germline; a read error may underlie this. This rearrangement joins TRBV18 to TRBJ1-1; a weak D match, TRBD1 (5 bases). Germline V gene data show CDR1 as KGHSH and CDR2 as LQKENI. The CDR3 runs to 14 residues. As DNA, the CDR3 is TGCGCCAGCAGCCCGGGACGGGTGAACACTGAAGCTTTCTTT. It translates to CASSPGRVNTEAFF.

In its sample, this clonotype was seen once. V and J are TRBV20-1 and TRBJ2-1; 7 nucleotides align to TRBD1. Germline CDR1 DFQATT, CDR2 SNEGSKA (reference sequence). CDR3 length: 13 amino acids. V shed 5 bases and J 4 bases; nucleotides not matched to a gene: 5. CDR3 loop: CSAEGGGYNEQFF. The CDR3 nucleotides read TGCAGTGCTGAAGGGGGCGGGTACAATGAGCAGTTCTTC.

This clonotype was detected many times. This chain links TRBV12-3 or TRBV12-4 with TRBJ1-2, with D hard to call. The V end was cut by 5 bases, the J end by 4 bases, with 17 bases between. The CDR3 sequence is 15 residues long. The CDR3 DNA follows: TGTGCCAGCAGTATCGGACCCCCCTGGGTCTATGGCTACACCTTC. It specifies CASSIGPPWVYGYTF.

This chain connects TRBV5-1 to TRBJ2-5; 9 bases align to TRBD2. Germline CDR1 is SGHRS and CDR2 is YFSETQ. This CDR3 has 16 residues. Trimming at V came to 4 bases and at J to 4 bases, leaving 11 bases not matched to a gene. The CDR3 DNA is TGCGCCAGCAGCCCCACGGCCGGGACTAGCAGAGAGACCCAGTACTTC. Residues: CASSPTAGTSRETQYF.

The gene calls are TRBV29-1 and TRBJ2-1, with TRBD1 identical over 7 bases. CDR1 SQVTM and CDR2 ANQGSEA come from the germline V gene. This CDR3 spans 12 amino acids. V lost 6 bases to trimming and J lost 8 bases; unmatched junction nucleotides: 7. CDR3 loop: CSVTGVWDEQFF. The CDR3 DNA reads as TGCAGCGTCACAGGGGTGTGGGATGAGCAGTTCTTC.

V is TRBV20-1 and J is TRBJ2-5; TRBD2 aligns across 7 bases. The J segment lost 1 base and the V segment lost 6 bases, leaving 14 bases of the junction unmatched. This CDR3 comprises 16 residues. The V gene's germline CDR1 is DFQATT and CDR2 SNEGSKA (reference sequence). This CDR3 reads CSAMRAASGLQETQYF. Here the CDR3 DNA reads TGCAGTGCCATGCGGGCGGCTAGCGGTCTCCAAGAGACCCAGTACTTC.

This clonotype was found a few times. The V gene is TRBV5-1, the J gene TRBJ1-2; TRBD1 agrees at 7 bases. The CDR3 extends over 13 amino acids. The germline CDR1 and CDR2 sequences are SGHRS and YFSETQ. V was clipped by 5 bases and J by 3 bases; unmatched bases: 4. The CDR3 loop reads CASREGADYGYTF. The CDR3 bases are TGCGCCAGCAGGGAGGGGGCTGACTATGGCTACACCTTC.

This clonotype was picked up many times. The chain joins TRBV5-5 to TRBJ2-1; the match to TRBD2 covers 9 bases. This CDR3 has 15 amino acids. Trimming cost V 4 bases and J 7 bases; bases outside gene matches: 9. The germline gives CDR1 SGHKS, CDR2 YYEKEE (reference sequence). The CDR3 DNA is TGTGCCAGCAGCCCCCTGGCGGGGGGGGGAAATGAGCAGTTCTTC. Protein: CASSPLAGGGNEQFF.

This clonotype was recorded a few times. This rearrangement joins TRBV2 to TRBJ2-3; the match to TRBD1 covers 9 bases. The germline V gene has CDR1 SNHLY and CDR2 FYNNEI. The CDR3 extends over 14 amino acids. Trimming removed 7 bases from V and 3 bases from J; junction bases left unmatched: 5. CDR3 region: CASTKGQGTDTQYF. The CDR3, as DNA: TGTGCCAGCACCAAGGGACAGGGAACAGATACGCAGTATTTT.

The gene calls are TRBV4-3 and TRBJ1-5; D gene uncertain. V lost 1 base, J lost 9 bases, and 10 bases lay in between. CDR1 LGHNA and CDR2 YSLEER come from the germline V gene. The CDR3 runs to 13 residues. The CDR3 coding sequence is TGCGCCAGCAGCCAAGCATTGGGTCGGCCCCAGCATTTT. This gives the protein CASSQALGRPQHF.

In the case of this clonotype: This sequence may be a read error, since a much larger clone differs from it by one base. CDR3 in amino acids: CSASKLAGRATQYF. The CDR3 DNA is TGCAGTGCTAGTAAACTAGCGGGGCGGGCTACGCAGTATTTT. The genes are TRBV20-1 and TRBJ2-3; TRBD2 matches at 10 bases. The ends lost 3 bases at V and 8 bases at J; junction bases unmatched: 8. Per germline, CDR1 DFQATT and CDR2 SNEGSKA (reference sequence). CDR3 length: 14 residues.

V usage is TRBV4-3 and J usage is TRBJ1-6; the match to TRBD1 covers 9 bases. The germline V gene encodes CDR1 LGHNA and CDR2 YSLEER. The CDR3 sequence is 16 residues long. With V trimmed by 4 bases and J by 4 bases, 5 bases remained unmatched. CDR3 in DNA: TGCGCCAGCAGCCCGGGACAGGGAAAATATAATTCACCCCTCCACTTT. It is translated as CASSPGQGKYNSPLHF.

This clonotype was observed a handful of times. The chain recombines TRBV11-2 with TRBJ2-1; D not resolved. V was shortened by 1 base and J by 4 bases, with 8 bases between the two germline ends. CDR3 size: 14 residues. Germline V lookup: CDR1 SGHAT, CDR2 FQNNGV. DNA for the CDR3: TGTGCCAGCAGCTTAGGGCGTTTGTACAATGAGCAGTTCTTC. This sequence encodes CASSLGRLYNEQFF.